This record looks at one T cell receptor beta chain sequence and its context. There is no known antigen for this receptor. No qualities accompany the bases; no much larger clone lies one base away. The sample is drawn from a study of cytomegalovirus exposure and HLA in healthy donors (TCRdb year 2017). Notes on the research overall: In an earlier analysis of around 540 of the donors, 250 to 350 Gb of sequence data and 90 million to 120 million unique TCR beta sequences from about 179 million T cells were reported. Roughly 290 gigabases of sequencing data and approximately 92 million unique TCR sequences made up an early release that covered some 640 HLA-typed donors. Of the approximately 400 genotyped donors, about 80% fell in the genetic ancestry cluster associated with self-reported Caucasian donors. The study aimed to test whether signatures of past pathogen exposure could be identified by cataloging public T cell receptors. Using immunosequencing, the study profiled T cell repertoires from 550 to 750 subjects and related those repertoires to cytomegalovirus serostatus. A separate validation cohort of over 95 different subjects was used in addition to the 666-subject first cohort. The study combined high-throughput TCR immunosequencing, statistical association of individual TCRs with disease status, and machine learning to predict cytomegalovirus infection status. A later analysis re-examined previously published TCR beta repertoires from about 700 donors and added high-resolution HLA genotyping to investigate patterns of TCR occurrence. Rather than using new phenotypic data, the later analysis identified candidate immune exposures from TCR beta sequences and from how often those sequences occurred across donors. An earlier analysis of around 580 of the donors used high-throughput TCR beta sequencing to judge whether each TCR beta V gene segment behaved as functional or pseudogenic. Donor age, sex, ethnicity and CMV serostatus were compiled together with the repertoire data. In a later genetic analysis, genome-wide SNP genotypes for about three fifths of the roughly 670 donors were used, and that subset was treated as a discovery cohort. Every repertoire in the discovery cohort had been generated on one and the same sequencing platform. Both class I and class II loci were covered by HLA typing, at four-digit resolution. The number of typed donors differed by locus: roughly 629-640 for A, B, C, DRB1 and DQB1; approximately 540 for DQA1; some 610 for DPA1; and 450 to 480 for DPB1. About five DR-DQ haplotypes were treated as single units for association and clustering because of strong linkage in the cohort. Across approximately 400 genotyped donors of the cohort, an average of approximately 200,000 unique TCR beta nucleotide sequences per donor were sequenced, and about a sixth of those sequences were non-productive.

The cohort consisted of 650 to 850 healthy bone marrow donors. At the time of sampling, all cohort members were nominally healthy, though unrecorded immune exposures were likely present. The donor was CMV seronegative and was included in the group of 352 seronegative cohort members. Each donor provided a peripheral blood sample, and peripheral blood mononuclear cells were used for TCR beta sequencing. Genomic DNA was extracted from the blood cell samples with the Qiagen DNeasy Blood Extraction Kit. The full study reports these points: According to the authors, the approach could potentially be generalized to other disease states and immunological phenotypes. In a later genetic analysis, a missense DCLRE1C variant was associated with V-gene and J-gene trimming of TCR beta chains, and the association was replicated in an independent cohort. In a later analysis, most CMV-associated TCR beta chains were found to appear HLA-restricted, with HLA associations seemingly driven largely by CMV exposure. The study gave a list of more than 150 TCR beta chains associated with cytomegalovirus. Roughly uniform sequencing depth across donors was assumed in presence/absence analyses, although this assumption may not hold. Because counts were too low, roughly 18 rarely observed V segments, including chromosome 9 orphons, were left out of the earlier analysis of several hundred of the donors. A later genetic analysis reported fewer N-insertions in productive TCRs among donors in an Asian-associated ancestry cluster than the roughly 620-donor mean. Only TCR beta chains were sequenced in this cohort, and the absence of alpha or paired-chain data limited detectable features. A cluster of highly shared sequence variants was judged likely to represent a technical artifact of the sequencing pipeline. Most TCR sequences were observed very rarely across donors, whereas some public TCRs were present in many individuals. In a later analysis, 16,951 TCR beta sequences were associated with specific HLA alleles at a false discovery rate of 0.05. Immune exposure information for the cohort was limited to CMV serostatus. In a later analysis, the rate of TCR association differed among HLA loci, with DRB1 alleles having the most associated TCRs and HLA-C alleles having the fewest. Compared with equally common non-associated chains, HLA-associated TCR beta chains in a later analysis were more clonally expanded and had lower generation probabilities. Cytomegalovirus status was reported to be diagnosed by the classifier with high specificity and sensitivity in both the original and validation cohorts. The 87-base-pair reads could not distinguish some IMGT-functional V segments, including TRBV6-2 and TRBV6-3, so those segments were excluded. In a later analysis, several top co-occurrence clusters were reported to appear linked to parvovirus B19, influenza, CMV and Epstein-Barr virus. When HLA alleles, especially DR and DQ, strongly co-occurred, TCR associations were difficult to assign to individual alleles. In vitro tests confirmed that a few of the cytomegalovirus-associated TCR beta chains recognize cytomegalovirus antigens. In an earlier analysis of more than 450 of the donors, most TCR beta V segments were observed in productive rearrangements about 90% or about 30% of the time, broadly matching IMGT annotations. A further reported finding was that TCR beta sequences accurately predicted the HLA-A and HLA-B alleles for most subjects in the first cohort. Linkage disequilibrium might explain the correlated functional status among segregating V segments, but an unknown experimental factor could not be ruled out. Because HLA typing was unavailable for some donors at each locus, only the typed subset was used in association tests.

V ends up 1 base short and J 4 bases short, with an unmatched junction base count of 13. Per the germline V gene (reference sequence), PRHDT is the CDR1 and FYEKMQ is the CDR2. The CDR3 goes from the cysteine to the phenylalanine over 18 residues. Of the read, only the CDR3 DNA is kept; its 54 bases are in frame from base 1. Libraries were built with the immunoSEQ multiplex PCR assay. For the multiplex PCR, a mixture combining 60 forward primers for TCR Vbeta segments and 13 reverse primers for TCR Jbeta segments was used. The CDR3 region of rearranged TCR beta genes was amplified from genomic DNA by a multiplex PCR assay. The Illumina HiSeq System was used to sequence the amplified TCR beta libraries as 87-base-pair reads. In the paper's pipeline: A later analysis tallied 80 million to 95 million unique TCR beta chains across the 610 or so repertoires, and approximately 12 million of those chains were shared by two or more donors. Raw reads were error-corrected and collapsed into unique sequences by a nearest-neighbor algorithm in which closely related sequences were merged to remove PCR and sequencing errors. Alignment of CDR3 sequences to IMGT reference sequences was used to assign V, D and J gene segments. Each retained sequence needed at least a six-nucleotide match to both a V gene segment and a J gene segment. A rearrangement counted as productive if the CDR3 had no stop codons and remained in frame with V and J, and every other rearrangement counted as non-productive. CDR3 was defined by IMGT convention, running from the second conserved V-encoded cysteine to the conserved J-encoded phenylalanine. Sequences without an unambiguous match to a single V gene segment were excluded from the earlier analysis of about 630 of the donors. An earlier analysis of a few hundred of the donors classified V segments as functional when productive rearrangements were above 56.7% and as segregating when the standard deviation between donors was above 5%. A statistical classification framework was built for diagnosing cytomegalovirus status from the catalog of TCR beta chain sequences. In a later analysis, TCR nucleotide sequences were compared against IMGT/GENE-DB human TR gene sequences so that V and J genes could be assigned. In a later analysis, CDR3 sequences and most-parsimonious VDJ recombination scenarios were assigned using the TCRdist pipeline. In a later analysis, each TCR beta chain was defined by its CDR3 amino acid sequence together with its V-gene family, and reads without a unique V-gene family were excluded. A later analysis removed 550 to 700 highly shared, low-generation-probability nucleotide sequences to deal with suspected cross-contamination and a sequencing artifact. A later analysis calculated a clonal expansion index for each public chain from normalized within-repertoire ranks of inferred template counts. In a later analysis, generation probabilities were computed with a VDJ recombination model fitted to out-of-frame rearrangements, and the resulting probabilities were checked against IGoR. In a later analysis, TCR-TCR, TCR-HLA and TCR-CMV co-occurrence was scored with hypergeometric tests, and a repertoire-size bias correction was applied to TCR pairs. False discovery rates were estimated in a later analysis by permuting HLA or CMV assignments 20 times. A later analysis grouped co-occurring TCRs with DBSCAN, adding TCRdist sequence similarity when clustering within HLA-allele-positive subsets. Co-occurrence clustering excluded repertoires with fewer than 30,000 or more than 120,000 public chains, plus five with anomalous nucleotide sharing. TCRdb provides this immuneACCESS table in a form limited to in-frame rearrangements. Some clones are lacking; in checked studies, under half of them reflect an unresolved V gene, and why the rest are absent is not known. The D gene and trimming were derived from the DNA, and the V and J assignments and clone size from that table. This sample holds around 130,000 clones; roughly three fifths were observed only once. Of the sample, about 1.6% falls within the top ten clones.

The clonotype was recovered from a man in his late teens or twenties in good health and CMV-seronegative. The chain links TRBV13 with TRBJ2-5; 9 bases in the junction line up with TRBD1. Sequences were obtained from PBMCs. The CDR3 has the sequence CASSLDRQGEGKIETQYF. Here is the DNA: TGTGCCAGCAGCTTAGATCGACAGGGGGAGGGAAAAATAGAGACCCAGTACTTC.